This T cell receptor beta chain was profiled in a study of T cell clonotyping in hematopoietic cell transplantation. The study, taken as a whole, reports: Cells were unsorted, so CD4 and CD8 contributions were not separated. Graft donor and pretransplant recipient Inverse Simpson Index values predicted broader posttransplant TCR diversity.

Recipient blood drawn about 28 days pretransplant and days 30, 100, 180 after. The method was immunoSEQ multiplex PCR; TCRdb's version includes in-frame clones alone and lacks a portion of them. The sample contains approximately 9,300 clones, approximately 84% of which appear only once. With respect to this clone: Its antigen is not known.

This material consisted of PBMCs, taken at the time of graft-versus-host disease after allogeneic stem cell transplant. The receptor's source is a male patient between 55 and 70 years old who had an allogeneic stem cell transplant from an unrelated donor, so the T cells may come from the graft donor. Some clones in this sample may be carry-over from other donors' samples.

The CDR3 is CASSRGGANEKLFF. The CDR3 bases are TGTGCCAGCAGTCGGGGAGGGGCTAATGAAAAACTGTTTTTT. The gene calls are TRBV6-5 and TRBJ1-4, with D tentatively TRBD1 (5 bases). The germline V gene encodes CDR1 MNHEY and CDR2 SVGAGI. Trimming cost V 5 bases and J 3 bases, with 10 bases left between them. The CDR3 totals 14 residues.